This T cell receptor (beta chain) originates from a study of blood T cells in healthy people across ages (dated by TCRdb to the mid-2010s). For context, the study as a whole: In model experiments, template switching captured about one uniquely barcoded TCR beta cDNA molecule for every two T cells. Using deep sequencing normalized with unique cDNA molecular identifiers, the study measured how TCR beta repertoire diversity changes with age. The donors were split into four age groups: young (average 16 years), middle-aged (about 40), aged (about 56) and long-lived (approximately 80). To avoid experimental bias, donors of different ages were distributed randomly across sequencing lanes. For two donors (one aged 18 to 29 and one aged 80 or older), the study analyzed two additional independent replicas of 1 million unique cDNA reads from the same blood draw.

Points the paper makes about the study in general: The CMV infection status of donors was not known, potentially confounding age-related changes in expanded clonotypes. Compared with the aged group, more naive CD4+ T cells, fewer expanded clones and increased TCR diversity were shown by the long-lived group, suggesting age selection. Conclusive comparison of naive and antigen-experienced compartments was prevented by the profiling of bulk unsorted PBMCs. Observed TCR beta diversity correlated strongly with the percentage of naive T cells measured by flow cytometry. As age increased, observed TCR beta diversity per million T cells dropped in a roughly linear way, and a significant reduction was already evident by age 40. Estimates of total diversity based on one million sequenced T cells were considered lower bounds and underestimates.

CDR1 and CDR2 were assigned from the germline V gene as SGHTA and FQGNSA. V was cut back by 5 bases and J by 0 bases, leaving a gap of 7 bases between them. Including the terminal cysteine and phenylalanine, the CDR3 comprises 13 residues. Just CDR3 DNA is preserved here, 39 bases in frame from base 1. Systemically healthy Caucasian individuals from Russia, 39 in total and aged about 6 to 100 years, were included as donors. About 10 milliliters of peripheral blood were collected from each donor into EDTA-treated Vacutainer tubes. PBMCs were isolated by Ficoll-Paque density-gradient centrifugation, with at least 7 million obtained per sample. Trizol reagent was used to extract total RNA from PBMCs, with at least 6 micrograms per sample. For every donor, an aliquot of PBMCs went through flow cytometry to measure the percentages of naive CD45RAhigh/CD27high T cells. This clonotype was recorded at least ten times. Its binding antigen is unknown. There are no base qualities to consult, and no much larger clone falls within one base.

Receptor amplification or capture employed 5' RACE. Sequencer: Illumina HiSeq 2500. A second PCR of 7 to 11 cycles was performed with a sample-barcoded 5' primer and a J-beta primer mix. Each TCR beta cDNA molecule received a unique molecular identifier from a template-switch 5' adaptor carrying 12 random nucleotides. Each sample yielded at least 3 million CDR3-containing paired-end reads. The Mint cDNA synthesis kit, primed by a TRBC-specific oligonucleotide, was used to synthesize first-strand cDNA from all RNA. Following uracil-DNA glycosylase treatment, a first 18-cycle PCR with universal primers M1SS and BC2_uni_R was performed on all cDNA. From the authors' description of their analysis: For normalization, 1 million high-quality reads were randomly selected from each sample, with every read carrying a distinct molecular identifier. Reads sharing molecular identifiers were discarded rather than binned into consensus sequences. MiTCR, run with a Q25 quality threshold and the strictest error-elimination algorithm, handled CDR3 identification, clonotype clustering and error correction. A nonparametric unseen species model using Euler transformation provided a lower-bound estimate of total TCR beta diversity. TCRdb trimmed the raw reads at Q25, called clones with MiXCR and kept productive beta chains. Each CDR3 protein appears once, grouped with its most common genes and DNA. The V and J calls shown here were made by TCRdb, not taken from the authors' results. The sample table records hundreds of thousands of distinct CDR3 sequences; 29% of these occur just once. The ten largest make up 17% of the sample.

Source material: blood. The receptor's source is a woman aged 80 or older in good health. Recombination joined TRBV7-2 with TRBJ1-2, with no confidently assigned D gene. The nucleotide sequence reads as follows: TGTGCCAGCAGCCTAGAGCCTAACTATGGCTACACCTTC. Translation gives CASSLEPNYGYTF.